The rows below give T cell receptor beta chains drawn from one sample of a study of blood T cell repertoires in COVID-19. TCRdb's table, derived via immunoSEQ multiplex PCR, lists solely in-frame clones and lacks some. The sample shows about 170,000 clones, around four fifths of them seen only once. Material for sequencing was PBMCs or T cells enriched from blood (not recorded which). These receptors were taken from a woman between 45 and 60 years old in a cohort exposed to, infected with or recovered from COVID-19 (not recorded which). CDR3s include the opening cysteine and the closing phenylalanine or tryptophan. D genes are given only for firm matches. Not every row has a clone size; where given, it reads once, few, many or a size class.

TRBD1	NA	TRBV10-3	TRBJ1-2	CAISDFTGGKGGYTF	TGTGCCATCAGTGACTTCACAGGGGGGAAGGGTGGCTACACCTTC
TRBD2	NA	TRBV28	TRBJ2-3	CASSLKTSGTDTQYF	TGTGCCAGCAGTTTGAAGACTAGCGGGACAGATACGCAGTATTTT
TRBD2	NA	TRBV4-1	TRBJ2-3	CASSARGLAGESTDTQYF	TGCGCCAGCAGCGCCCGGGGACTAGCGGGGGAAAGCACAGATACGCAGTATTTT
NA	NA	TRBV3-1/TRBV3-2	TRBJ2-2	CASSQDVKAHTGELFF	TGTGCCAGCAGCCAAGATGTAAAAGCACACACCGGGGAGCTGTTTTTT
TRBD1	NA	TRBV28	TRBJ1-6	CASSLLKQGNNSPLHF	TGTGCCAGCAGTTTATTAAAACAGGGGAATAATTCACCCCTCCACTTT
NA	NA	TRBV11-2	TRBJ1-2	CASSDGSVRLNYGYTF	TGTGCCAGCAGCGACGGCTCCGTCAGACTTAACTATGGCTACACCTTC
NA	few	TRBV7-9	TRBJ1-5	CASNLWGDSNQPQHF	TGTGCCAGCAACTTGTGGGGGGATAGCAATCAGCCCCAGCATTTT
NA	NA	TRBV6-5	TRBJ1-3	CASSYRPGNTIYF	TGTGCCAGCAGTTACCGTCCTGGAAACACCATATATTTT
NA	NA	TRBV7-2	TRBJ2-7	CASSINDSYEQYF	TGTGCCAGCAGCATAAATGACAGCTACGAGCAGTACTTC
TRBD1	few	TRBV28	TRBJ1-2	CASSSPGQFSVVNSGYTF	TGTGCCAGCAGTTCACCGGGACAGTTTTCGGTTGTGAATAGCGGCTACACCTTC
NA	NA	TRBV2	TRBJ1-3	CASSEPRAGNTIYF	TGTGCCAGCAGTGAACCGAGGGCTGGAAACACCATATATTTT
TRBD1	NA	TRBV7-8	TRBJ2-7	CASSLGQGAFPYEQYF	TGTGCCAGCAGCCTAGGACAGGGGGCATTCCCTTACGAGCAGTACTTC
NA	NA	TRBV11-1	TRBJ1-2	CASSDNTGYGYGYTF	TGTGCCAGCAGCGACAATACAGGTTACGGCTATGGCTACACCTTC
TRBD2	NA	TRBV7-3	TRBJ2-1	CASSFGTSGKGEQFF	TGTGCCAGCAGCTTCGGGACTAGCGGGAAGGGTGAGCAGTTCTTC
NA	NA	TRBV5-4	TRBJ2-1	CASSFDGDPVSSYNEQFF	TGTGCCAGCAGCTTTGATGGAGACCCCGTAAGCTCCTACAATGAGCAGTTCTTC
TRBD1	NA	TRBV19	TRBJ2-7	CASSMGQGEQYF	TGTGCCAGTAGTATGGGACAGGGGGAGCAGTACTTC
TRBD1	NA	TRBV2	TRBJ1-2	CASRDRGRTGYTF	TGTGCCAGCCGGGACAGGGGACGCACGGGCTACACCTTC
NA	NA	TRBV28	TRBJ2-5	CASNTPGETQYF	TGTGCCAGCAACACACCAGGAGAGACCCAGTACTTC
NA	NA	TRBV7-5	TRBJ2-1	CARSLYRDRGVNEQFF	TGTGCCAGAAGCTTATACCGGGACAGGGGGGTCAATGAGCAGTTCTTC
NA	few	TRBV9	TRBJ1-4	CASSVGGDPERKLFF	TGTGCCAGCAGCGTAGGCGGAGATCCCGAGAGGAAACTGTTTTTT
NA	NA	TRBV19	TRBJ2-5	CASSSGEGETQYF	TGTGCCAGTAGCTCGGGAGAGGGGGAGACCCAGTACTTC
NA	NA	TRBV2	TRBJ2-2	CASSEALETGELFF	TGTGCCAGCAGTGAAGCGCTGGAGACCGGGGAGCTGTTTTTT
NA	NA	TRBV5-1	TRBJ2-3	CASSPGVLQYF	TGCGCCAGCAGCCCGGGAGTACTGCAGTATTTT
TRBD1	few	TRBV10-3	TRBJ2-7	CATSDRGPYEQYF	TGTGCCACCTCGGACAGGGGGCCTTACGAGCAGTACTTC
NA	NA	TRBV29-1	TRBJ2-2	CSVVLGAAGELFF	TGCAGCGTTGTATTAGGGGCAGCCGGGGAGCTGTTTTTT
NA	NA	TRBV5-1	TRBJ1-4	CASSSGGSSLPNEKLFF	TGCGCCAGCAGCTCGGGTGGCAGCTCTCTTCCTAATGAAAAACTGTTTTTT
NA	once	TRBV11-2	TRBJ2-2	CASSLNTVTGELFF	TGTGCCAGCAGCTTGAATACAGTCACCGGGGAGCTGTTTTTT
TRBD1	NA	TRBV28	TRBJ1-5	CASSGTGVQPQHF	TGTGCCAGCAGCGGGACAGGGGTTCAGCCCCAGCATTTT
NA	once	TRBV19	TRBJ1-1	CASSMGGAEAFF	TGTGCCAGTAGTATGGGGGGGGCTGAAGCTTTCTTT
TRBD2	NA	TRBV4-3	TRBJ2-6	CASSPVGGLVTAGANVLTF	TGCGCCAGCAGCCCCGTGGGGGGACTAGTTACGGCTGGGGCCAACGTCCTGACTTTC
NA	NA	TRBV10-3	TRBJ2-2	CAIRGLETGELFF	TGTGCCATCCGGGGTTTGGAGACCGGGGAGCTGTTTTTT
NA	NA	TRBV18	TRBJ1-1	CASSLPTHRKGNSEAFF	TGTGCCAGCTCACTACCCACACACAGGAAGGGCAATTCTGAAGCTTTCTTT
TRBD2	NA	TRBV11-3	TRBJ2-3	CASSLRSSGGTDTQYF	TGTGCCAGCAGCTTACGGTCTAGCGGGGGAACAGATACGCAGTATTTT
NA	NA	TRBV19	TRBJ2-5	CASSTRQHQETQYF	TGTGCCAGTAGTACAAGACAGCACCAAGAGACCCAGTACTTC
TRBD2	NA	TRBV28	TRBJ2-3	CASSFLALAGGLSSTDTQYF	TGTGCCAGCAGTTTTCTGGCTCTAGCGGGGGGGCTGTCTAGCACAGATACGCAGTATTTT
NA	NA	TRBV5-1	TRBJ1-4	CASSLSGGTNEKLFF	TGCGCCAGCAGCTTGTCGGGGGGAACTAATGAAAAACTGTTTTTT
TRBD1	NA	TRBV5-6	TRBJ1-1	CASSWGQGFDTEAFF	TGTGCCAGCAGCTGGGGACAGGGGTTTGACACTGAAGCTTTCTTT
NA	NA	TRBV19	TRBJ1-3	CASSRGGENTIYF	TGTGCCAGTAGTAGAGGAGGTGAAAACACCATATATTTT
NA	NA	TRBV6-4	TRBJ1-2	CASSPREGYGYTF	TGTGCCAGCAGTCCGCGAGAGGGCTATGGCTACACCTTC
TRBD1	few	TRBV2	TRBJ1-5	CASMGTGRGNQPQHF	TGTGCCAGCATGGGGACAGGGAGAGGCAATCAGCCCCAGCATTTT
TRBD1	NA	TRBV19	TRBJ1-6	CASSNIAGTVSPLHF	TGTGCCAGTAGTAATATTGCAGGGACAGTTTCACCCCTCCACTTT
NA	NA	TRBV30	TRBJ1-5	CAWSGKINQPQHF	TGTGCCTGGAGCGGGAAGATAAATCAGCCCCAGCATTTT
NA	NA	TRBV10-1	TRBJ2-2	CASSDQTNTGELFF	TGCGCCAGCAGTGACCAGACGAACACCGGGGAGCTGTTTTTT
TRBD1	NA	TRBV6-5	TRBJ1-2	CASSYSGQGIGGYTF	TGTGCCAGCAGTTACTCTGGACAGGGGATAGGAGGCTACACCTTC
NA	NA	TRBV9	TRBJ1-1	CASSVVWARWWTIVEAFF	TGTGCCAGCAGCGTAGTTTGGGCCCGCTGGTGGACAATAGTTGAAGCTTTCTTT
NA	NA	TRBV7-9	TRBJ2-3	CASSPGTSTDTQYF	TGTGCCAGCAGCCCAGGGACTAGCACAGATACGCAGTATTTT
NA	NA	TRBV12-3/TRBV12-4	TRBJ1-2	CASKPLNYGYTF	TGTGCCAGCAAGCCACTTAACTATGGCTACACCTTC
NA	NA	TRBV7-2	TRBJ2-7	CASSLGPGETYEQYF	TGTGCCAGCAGCTTAGGTCCGGGGGAAACCTACGAGCAGTACTTC
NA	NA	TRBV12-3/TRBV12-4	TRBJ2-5	CASRDKFQETQYF	TGTGCCAGCAGGGACAAGTTTCAAGAGACCCAGTACTTC
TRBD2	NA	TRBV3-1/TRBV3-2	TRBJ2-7	CASSQDGAGSSYEQYF	TGTGCCAGCAGCCAAGACGGAGCGGGGAGCTCCTACGAGCAGTACTTC
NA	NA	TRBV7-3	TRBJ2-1	CASSRTGDYNEQFF	TGTGCCAGCAGCCGAACGGGGGACTACAATGAGCAGTTCTTC
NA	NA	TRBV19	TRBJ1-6	CASISWVGDNSPLHF	TGTGCCAGTATTAGTTGGGTAGGGGATAATTCACCCCTCCACTTT
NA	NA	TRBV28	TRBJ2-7	CASSLTSDSSYEQYF	TGTGCCAGCAGTCTAACTTCCGATAGCTCCTACGAGCAGTACTTC
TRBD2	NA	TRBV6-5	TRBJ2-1	CASPNISGRAWFF	TGTGCCAGCCCTAATATAAGCGGGAGGGCCTGGTTCTTC
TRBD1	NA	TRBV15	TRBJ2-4	CATSRPQTDRVIQYF	TGTGCCACCAGCAGACCACAAACGGACAGGGTCATTCAGTACTTC